This T cell receptor (beta chain) was captured in a study of cytomegalovirus exposure and HLA in healthy donors. From germline, CDR1 is SGHVS and CDR2 FQNEAQ. The V gene lost 5 bases and the J gene lost 6 bases, with 10 bases spanning the gap. CDR3 length equals 12 residues. Primers: 60 Vbeta forward and 13 Jbeta reverse. The protocol was immunoSEQ multiplex PCR, while the TCRdb copy is restricted to in-frame clones and leaves out a portion. This table holds about 160,000 clones, roughly 75% found once. The specimen was PBMCs. The J gene is TRBJ1-1, the V gene TRBV7-8; D remains ambiguous. This clonotype originated in a female donor in good health and CMV-seronegative. The CDR3 here is CASSKRPPEAFF. CDR3 nucleotides: TGTGCCAGCAGCAAGAGGCCGCCTGAAGCTTTCTTT.